Listed below are T cell receptor beta chains from one sample, sequenced in a study of CD8+ T cells in alopecia areata. TCRdb keeps only in-frame clones here, not all; method: immunoSEQ multiplex PCR. The repertoire includes over 90,000 clones, 85% to 90% of them detected once, and roughly 10% sits in the top ten. This material consisted of CD8+ T cells sorted from blood, taken between weeks 30 and 35, from a patient treated with tofacitinib. Receptors originate from a human donor with alopecia areata. CDR3s include the opening cysteine and the closing phenylalanine or tryptophan. D genes are given only for firm matches. Expanded clones get a size class; other rows say once, few or many, or leave the size out.

D gene,clone size,J gene,V gene,CDR3 protein,CDR3 DNA
NA,NA,TRBJ2-2,TRBV29-1,CSSTGGGNTGELFF,TGCAGCTCCACAGGCGGAGGGAACACCGGGGAGCTGTTTTTT
TRBD2,NA,TRBJ2-7,TRBV5-4,CASSFGGAYEQYF,TGTGCCAGCAGCTTCGGGGGGGCTTACGAGCAGTACTTC
TRBD2,NA,TRBJ2-1,TRBV14,CASSQWDGGRALHNEQFF,TGTGCCAGCAGCCAGTGGGACGGCGGGAGGGCATTACACAATGAGCAGTTCTTC
TRBD2,NA,TRBJ2-1,TRBV27,CASSLSPGTSRDKAYNEQFF,TGTGCCAGCAGTTTATCTCCCGGGACTAGCAGGGATAAGGCCTACAATGAGCAGTTCTTC
TRBD2,NA,TRBJ2-1,TRBV7-2,CASSSTSEPYNEQFF,TGTGCCAGCAGCTCGACTAGCGAGCCCTACAATGAGCAGTTCTTC
NA,once,TRBJ1-2,TRBV27,CASSLSSHRGYTF,TGTGCCAGCAGTTTATCGAGTCACCGGGGCTACACCTTC
TRBD2,NA,TRBJ2-1,TRBV4-1,CASSQYRTSGSTNEQFF,TGCGCCAGCAGCCAATACCGGACTAGCGGGAGTACCAATGAGCAGTTCTTC
NA,few,TRBJ2-5,TRBV7-9,CASSSPGQQETQYF,TGTGCCAGCAGCTCACCGGGTCAGCAGGAGACCCAGTACTTC
TRBD1,NA,TRBJ2-6,TRBV15,CATSGQGDGANVLTF,TGTGCCACCAGCGGACAGGGCGACGGGGCCAACGTCCTGACTTTC
TRBD1,NA,TRBJ1-3,TRBV19,CASRVTGLHGNTIYF,TGTGCCAGTAGGGTGACAGGGCTTCATGGAAACACCATATATTTT
TRBD1,NA,TRBJ2-2,TRBV29-1,CSVTPGQGASGELFF,TGCAGCGTTACTCCGGGACAGGGGGCTTCCGGGGAGCTGTTTTTT
NA,NA,TRBJ2-1,TRBV5-1,CASSLGGVNEQFF,TGCGCCAGCAGCCTAGGGGGAGTCAATGAGCAGTTCTTC
TRBD1,NA,TRBJ1-1,TRBV19,CATQGAPGTEAFF,TGTGCCACCCAGGGGGCTCCGGGCACTGAAGCTTTCTTT
NA,NA,TRBJ2-3,TRBV9,CASSVGVESTDTQYF,TGTGCCAGCAGCGTAGGGGTGGAAAGCACAGATACGCAGTATTTT
NA,NA,TRBJ2-1,TRBV5-1,CASSLRTGYNEQFF,TGCGCCAGCAGCTTGAGAACAGGGTATAATGAGCAGTTCTTC
NA,NA,TRBJ1-5,TRBV7-9,CASRASGIGQPQHF,TGTGCCAGCAGGGCCTCGGGCATCGGGCAGCCCCAGCATTTT
TRBD1,NA,TRBJ1-4,TRBV19,CASSSDRGVDEKLFF,TGTGCCAGTAGCTCGGACAGGGGTGTAGATGAAAAACTGTTTTTT
TRBD2,NA,TRBJ2-1,TRBV11-2,CASSFPGLAGDWDEQFF,TGTGCCAGCAGCTTCCCTGGACTAGCGGGAGACTGGGATGAGCAGTTCTTC
TRBD1,NA,TRBJ1-1,TRBV27,CASSVTGGENTEAFF,TGTGCCAGCAGCGTCACAGGGGGGGAAAACACTGAAGCTTTCTTT
TRBD1,NA,TRBJ2-5,TRBV13,CASSLGGTGPETQYF,TGTGCCAGCAGCTTAGGGGGGACAGGGCCGGAGACCCAGTACTTC
NA,once,TRBJ2-3,TRBV27,CASSLFGRAQYF,TGTGCCAGCAGTTTATTTGGCAGGGCGCAGTATTTT
TRBD1,NA,TRBJ1-1,TRBV12-5,CASGPGGTEAFF,TGTGCTAGTGGTCCAGGGGGGACTGAAGCTTTCTTT
NA,NA,TRBJ2-7,TRBV21-1,CASSTRDRTSKQYF,TGTGCCAGCAGCACCCGGGACAGGACATCTAAGCAGTACTTC
NA,NA,TRBJ2-7,TRBV6-5,CASSLGAEQYF,TGTGCCAGCAGTTTGGGGGCCGAGCAGTACTTC
TRBD1,NA,TRBJ2-1,TRBV29-1,CSVRRDRASFF,TGCAGCGTCCGCCGGGACAGGGCCTCGTTCTTC
TRBD1,NA,TRBJ2-2,TRBV29-1,CSVEDRKDRLTGELFF,TGCAGCGTTGAAGACCGCAAGGACAGGTTGACCGGGGAGCTGTTTTTT
NA,NA,TRBJ2-3,TRBV5-1,CASMVFPANTRNTQYF,TGCGCCAGCATGGTATTTCCCGCCAACACCCGCAATACGCAGTATTTT
NA,few,TRBJ2-6,TRBV27,CASRPSPGANVLTF,TGTGCCAGCAGACCCTCCCCTGGGGCCAACGTCCTGACTTTC
TRBD1,few,TRBJ1-1,TRBV30,CAWNDRGTEAFF,TGTGCCTGGAACGACAGGGGCACTGAAGCTTTCTTT
NA,NA,TRBJ1-5,TRBV2,CASSVGSGNQPQHF,TGTGCCAGCAGTGTGGGTTCGGGCAATCAGCCCCAGCATTTT
NA,few,TRBJ2-3,TRBV4-1,CASSQEKALNPSYTQYF,TGCGCCAGCAGCCAAGAAAAGGCCCTCAATCCTTCTTATACGCAGTATTTT
TRBD1,NA,TRBJ2-2,TRBV11-2,CASSLFWDRGYGELFF,TGTGCCAGCAGCTTATTCTGGGACAGGGGTTACGGGGAGCTGTTTTTT
NA,NA,TRBJ2-3,TRBV5-1,CASSFREQTDTQYF,TGCGCCAGCAGCTTCCGGGAGCAGACAGATACGCAGTATTTT
TRBD2,NA,TRBJ2-7,TRBV11-2,CASSLDLAGGYEQYF,TGTGCCAGCAGCTTAGATCTAGCGGGAGGGTACGAGCAGTACTTC
NA,NA,TRBJ2-3,TRBV4-1,CASSQVGLTDTQYF,TGCGCCAGCAGCCAAGTCGGCCTCACAGATACGCAGTATTTT
TRBD2,NA,TRBJ2-7,TRBV19,CASYPTSGRALSPYEQYF,TGTGCCAGTTACCCAACTAGCGGGAGGGCCCTATCCCCCTACGAGCAGTACTTC
NA,once,TRBJ2-1,TRBV27,CASSFSASNEQFF,TGTGCCAGCAGTTTTTCGGCAAGCAATGAGCAGTTCTTC
NA,NA,TRBJ1-2,TRBV6-5,CASTAALLYGYTF,TGTGCCAGCACCGCGGCCCTCCTCTATGGCTACACCTTC
TRBD1,NA,TRBJ2-7,TRBV7-9,CASSDPLDRGSYEQYF,TGTGCCAGCAGCGACCCCCTGGACAGGGGATCCTACGAGCAGTACTTC
NA,once,TRBJ2-1,TRBV7-9,CASSPPGTHSYNEQFF,TGTGCCAGCAGCCCCCCCGGGACCCACTCCTACAATGAGCAGTTCTTC
NA,once,TRBJ2-7,TRBV11-2,CASSPKELGTYSYEQYF,TGTGCCAGCAGCCCAAAGGAGCTGGGGACCTACTCCTACGAGCAGTACTTC
NA,NA,TRBJ2-7,TRBV11-2,CASSLAGPSYEQYF,TGTGCCAGCAGCTTAGCTGGTCCGTCCTACGAGCAGTACTTC
TRBD2,NA,TRBJ2-7,TRBV19,CASSTSLLAANYEQYF,TGTGCCAGTAGTACCAGCCTACTAGCGGCGAACTACGAGCAGTACTTC
NA,NA,TRBJ2-1,TRBV7-2,CASSPGDANEQFF,TGTGCCAGCAGCCCAGGGGACGCAAATGAGCAGTTCTTC
NA,once,TRBJ2-7,TRBV19,CASSTGLLTYEQYF,TGTGCCAGTAGCACAGGGTTACTAACCTACGAGCAGTACTTC
NA,NA,TRBJ1-2,TRBV4-1,CASSQGTVDYGYTF,TGCGCCAGCAGCCAAGGAACAGTTGACTATGGCTACACCTTC
NA,NA,TRBJ2-7,TRBV10-3,CAISDPGSSYEQYF,TGTGCCATCAGTGACCCGGGGAGCTCCTACGAGCAGTACTTC
NA,NA,TRBJ2-2,TRBV19,CASSIIETGELFF,TGTGCCAGTAGTATCATCGAGACCGGGGAGCTGTTTTTT
NA,NA,TRBJ1-6,TRBV27,CASSLAEPTYSPLHF,TGTGCCAGCAGTTTAGCCGAGCCGACCTATTCACCCCTCCACTTT
NA,NA,TRBJ1-1,TRBV27,CASATVVGTEAFF,TGTGCCAGCGCCACAGTGGTGGGCACTGAAGCTTTCTTT
NA,NA,TRBJ2-1,TRBV19,CASSIPGPAHEQFF,TGTGCCAGTAGTATCCCTGGGCCAGCCCATGAGCAGTTCTTC
NA,NA,TRBJ2-7,TRBV6-1,CASQDPSSYEQYF,TGTGCCAGCCAAGACCCAAGCTCCTACGAGCAGTACTTC
NA,NA,TRBJ1-1,TRBV9,CASSVEAGTEAFF,TGTGCCAGCAGCGTAGAGGCGGGCACTGAAGCTTTCTTT
TRBD1,NA,TRBJ2-7,TRBV6-5,CASSYSQDRGKYEQYF,TGTGCCAGCAGCTACTCACAAGACAGGGGGAAATACGAGCAGTACTTC
TRBD2,NA,TRBJ2-1,TRBV4-1,CASSLGGGFYNEQFF,TGCGCCAGCAGCCTCGGGGGGGGTTTCTACAATGAGCAGTTCTTC
NA,few,TRBJ2-7,TRBV2,CASISGGNNEQYF,TGTGCCAGCATTTCCGGTGGGAACAACGAGCAGTACTTC
TRBD2,NA,TRBJ2-1,TRBV9,CASSVRLAGVRYNEQFF,TGTGCCAGCAGCGTTCGGCTAGCGGGAGTTCGGTACAATGAGCAGTTCTTC
NA,NA,TRBJ2-5,TRBV11-2,CASSLELGPNFQETQYF,TGTGCCAGCAGCTTAGAATTGGGACCCAACTTCCAAGAGACCCAGTACTTC
NA,NA,TRBJ2-7,TRBV5-8,CASSLYRTLLSSYEQYF,TGTGCCAGCAGCCTCTATCGCACCCTCCTTAGCTCCTACGAGCAGTACTTC